This entry features one T cell receptor (beta chain) sequence. The data are from a study of blood T cell repertoires in COVID-19. Overall study: There were acute and convalescent COVID-19 samples, and they came from the United States, Italy and Spain. Nucleic acid was either cDNA or gDNA, and it came from T cells, B-cell-depleted T cells, or PBMCs.

In germline, CDR1 is SGHTA, CDR2 FQGNSA. The CDR3 is 15 amino acids. Deletions cut 7 bases from V and 2 bases from J, with 16 bases between. Authors' data handling: It was from reference gene primer amplification that nucleated cell counts were estimated. Only in-frame clones appear in the TCRdb table, and some are missing; sequencing was by immunoSEQ multiplex PCR. D and trimming were read from the DNA, whereas the V and J calls and clone size are those reported in that table. The data show some 150,000 clones, with roughly 86% seen just once and about 3.5% held by the top ten. The material sequenced was peripheral blood. This sequence was found in a man between 70 and 80 years old with acute or convalescent COVID-19. V usage is TRBV7-2 and J usage is TRBJ2-3, with a weak D call TRBD2 (6 bases). CDR3 coding DNA: TGTGCCAGCATCCAACCGGGACTCGTCACAGATACGCAGTATTTT. Amino acids: CASIQPGLVTDTQYF.